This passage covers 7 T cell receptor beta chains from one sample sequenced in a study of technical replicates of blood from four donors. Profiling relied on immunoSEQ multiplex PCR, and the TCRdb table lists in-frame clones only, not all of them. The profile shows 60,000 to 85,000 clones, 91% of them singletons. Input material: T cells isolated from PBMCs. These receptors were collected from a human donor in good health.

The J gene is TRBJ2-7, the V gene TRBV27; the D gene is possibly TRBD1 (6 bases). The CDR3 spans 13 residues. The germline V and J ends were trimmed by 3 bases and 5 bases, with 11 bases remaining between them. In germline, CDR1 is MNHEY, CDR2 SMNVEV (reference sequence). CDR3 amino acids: CASSFNRDHEQYF. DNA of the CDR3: TGTGCCAGCAGTTTCAACAGGGACCACGAGCAGTACTTC.

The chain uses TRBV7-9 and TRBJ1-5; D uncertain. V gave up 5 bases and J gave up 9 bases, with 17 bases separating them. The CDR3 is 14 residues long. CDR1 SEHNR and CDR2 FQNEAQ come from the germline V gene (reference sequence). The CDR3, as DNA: TGTGCCAGCAGCCCTGGGCCAGGAGGTACGCCCCAGCATTTT. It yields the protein CASSPGPGGTPQHF.

CDR3 nucleotide sequence: TGCGCCAGCAGCCAAGTGGCAGGAATGGTCAGGAGCGGAGATACGCAGTATTTT. Translating gives CASSQVAGMVRSGDTQYF. The chain employs TRBV4-1 and TRBJ2-3, with a weak D call TRBD2 (5 bases). Trimming pared 1 base from V and 5 bases from J, leaving 22 bases between. CDR3 size: 18 residues. Germline CDR1 is MGHRA and CDR2 is YSYEKL.

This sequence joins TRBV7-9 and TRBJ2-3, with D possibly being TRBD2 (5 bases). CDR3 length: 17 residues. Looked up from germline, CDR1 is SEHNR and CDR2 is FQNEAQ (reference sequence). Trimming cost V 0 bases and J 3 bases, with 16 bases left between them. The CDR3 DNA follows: TGTGCCAGCAGCTTAGCCTTTTTGGACTCCATAACAGATACGCAGTATTTT. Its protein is CASSLAFLDSITDTQYF.

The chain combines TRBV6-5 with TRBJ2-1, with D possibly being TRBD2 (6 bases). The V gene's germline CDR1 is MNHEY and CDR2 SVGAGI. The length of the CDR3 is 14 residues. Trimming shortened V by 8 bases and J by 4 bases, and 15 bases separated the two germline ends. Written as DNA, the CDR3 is TGTGCCAGCGGGCTGGGCGGGGAGTACAATGAGCAGTTCTTC. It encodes CASGLGGEYNEQFF.

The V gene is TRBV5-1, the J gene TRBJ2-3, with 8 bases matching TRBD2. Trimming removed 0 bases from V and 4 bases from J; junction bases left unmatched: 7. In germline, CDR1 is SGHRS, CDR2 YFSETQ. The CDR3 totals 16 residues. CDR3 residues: CASSLGGAGVADTQYF. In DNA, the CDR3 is TGCGCCAGCAGCTTGGGGGGAGCGGGAGTGGCAGATACGCAGTATTTT.

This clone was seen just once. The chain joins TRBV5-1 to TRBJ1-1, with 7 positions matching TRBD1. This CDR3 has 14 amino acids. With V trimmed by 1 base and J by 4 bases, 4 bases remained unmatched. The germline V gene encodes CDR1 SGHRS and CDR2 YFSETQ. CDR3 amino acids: CASSLTEGATEAFF. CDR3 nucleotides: TGCGCCAGCAGCTTGACAGAGGGGGCCACTGAAGCTTTCTTT.